This T cell receptor (beta chain) was profiled in a study of graft-versus-host responses after intestinal transplantation (dated by TCRdb to the early 2020s). For the study in its entirety: Recipients received multivisceral, liver-intestinal, or isolated intestinal transplants. Anti-thymocyte globulin induction was given to all recipients, followed by maintenance tacrolimus and steroids for roughly 3 years. After intestinal transplantation, graft-versus-host and host-versus-graft alloreactive T cell clones were followed in the graft, circulation and bone marrow using bulk TCR-beta CDR3 sequencing. Alloreactive clones were identified by sequencing pre-transplant mixed lymphocyte reaction products and comparing them with unstimulated pre-transplant donor and recipient T cells. The cohort enrolled some 24 intestinal transplant recipients, one of whom was a retransplant, and a few patients without pretransplant specimens were excluded. A peak of at least 4% donor T cells among recipient peripheral blood mononuclear cells was the definition used for donor T cell macrochimerism. Instead of going to the commercial service, samples from a few later patients were sequenced in-house on an Illumina MiSeq and processed with MiXCR. Results the study describes overall, beyond this receptor: In patients with donor T cell macrochimerism, the allografts had high GvH to HvG T cell clonal ratios. Peak levels of circulating GvH clones were associated with declines in HvG clones early after transplant. The relatively low number and heterogeneity of intestinal transplant patients limited the conclusions. GvH clones were detected in recipient bone marrow, and some appeared earlier in ileal mucosa or blood, consistent with an intestinal mucosal origin.

Reading from cysteine to phenylalanine, the CDR3 counts 16 amino acids. The retained sequence is limited to the CDR3, 48 bases, with the frame set at the first base. CDR1 and CDR2, looked up from the germline V gene (reference sequence), are GTSNPN and SVGIG. The junction carries 16 bases between V and J, which are trimmed by 0 bases and 2 bases respectively. Library preparation employed the immunoSEQ multiplex PCR assay. For most patients, high-throughput TCR-beta CDR3 sequencing of genomic DNA was performed by Adaptive Biotechnologies. In the authors' own workflow: Adaptive's ImmunoSEQ software was the source of the TCR sequencing data for roughly 19 patients, while three other patients were processed with MiXCR and VDJtools. CDR3 nucleotide sequences shared between donor and recipient were removed because the origin of such sequences could not be assigned. At least 2-fold expansion over unstimulated cells and a minimum CFSE-low frequency of 0.002% (template counts) or 0.001% (read counts) were required for clones to be classified as alloreactive. Mappable clones were those detected in sequenced pre-transplant spleen, lymph node, or MLR CFSE-low populations of the donor or recipient. The cumulative frequency of alloreactive clones was calculated as a percentage of all sequences, weighted by copy number. The table comes from immuneACCESS by way of TCRdb, which keeps in-frame sequences with V and J called. Part of the clones is missing from these tables; in studies checked, under half for an unresolved V gene and the rest for unknown reasons. V and J calls and clone size follow that table, whereas D and trimming were derived from the DNA. This sample holds around 37,000 clones; 80% to 85% were observed only once. The biggest ten clones account for about 4% of the sample.

A single count supports this clone. Its antigen is not yet known. No quality values exist for individual bases; no much larger clone is one base distant. Blood samples were collected up to 4 times in the first month after transplant and then at least monthly when available. The sequence was obtained from a human patient who received an intestinal transplant, so some T cells may come from the graft donor. The sequences come from PBMCs, collected roughly 1,000 days after transplant. The chain links TRBV30 with TRBJ2-5; the D gene is perhaps TRBD2, from 6 matching bases. CDR3 sequence: CAWSVVGLALQETQYF. The DNA sequence is as follows: TGTGCCTGGAGTGTAGTAGGGCTAGCGTTACAAGAGACCCAGTACTTC.